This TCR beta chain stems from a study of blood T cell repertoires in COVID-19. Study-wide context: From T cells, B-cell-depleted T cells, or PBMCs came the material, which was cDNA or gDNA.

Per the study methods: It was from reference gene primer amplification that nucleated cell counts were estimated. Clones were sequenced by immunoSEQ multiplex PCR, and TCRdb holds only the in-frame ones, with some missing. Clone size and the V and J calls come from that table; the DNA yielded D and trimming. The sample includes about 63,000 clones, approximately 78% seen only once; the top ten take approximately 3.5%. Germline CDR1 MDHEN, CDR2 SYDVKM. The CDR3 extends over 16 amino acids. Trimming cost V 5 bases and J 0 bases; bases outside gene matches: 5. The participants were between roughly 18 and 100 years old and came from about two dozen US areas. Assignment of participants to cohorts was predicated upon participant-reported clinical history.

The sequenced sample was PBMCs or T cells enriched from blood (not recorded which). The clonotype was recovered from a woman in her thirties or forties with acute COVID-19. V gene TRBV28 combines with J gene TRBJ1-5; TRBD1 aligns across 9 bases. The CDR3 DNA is TGTGCCAGCAGTCCAGGGACAGGGCCTAGCAATCAGCCCCAGCATTTT. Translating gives CASSPGTGPSNQPQHF.